Listed here are 9 T cell receptor beta chains from one sample, sequenced in a study of blood T cells in healthy people across ages. Primers used in a second PCR of about 7 to 11 cycles were a sample-barcoded 5' primer and a J-beta primer mix. TCRdb reprocessed the 5' RACE reads with MiXCR, giving one entry per CDR3 protein. Here the sample spans about 1.4 million distinct CDR3 sequences, approximately 60% being singletons. Sequenced input: blood. These receptors were taken from a man aged 18 to 30 in good health.

This clonotype was seen more than once but under ten times. The V gene is TRBV7-9, the J gene TRBJ2-1, with a weak D call TRBD2 (6 bases). The germline CDR1 and CDR2 sequences are SEHNR and FQNEAQ (reference sequence). V lost 2 bases to trimming and J lost 7 bases, with 15 bases between them. The CDR3 totals 15 residues. CDR3 region: CASSLFVGSLNEQFF. The CDR3 bases are TGTGCCAGCAGCTTATTCGTCGGGAGTCTAAATGAGCAGTTCTTC. Filled out from reference TRBV7-9 and TRBJ2-1, the complete variable domain reads DTGVSQNPRHKITKRGQNVTFRCDPISEHNRLYWYRQTLGQGPEFLTYFQNEAQLEKSRLLSDRFSAERPKGSFSTLEIQRTEQGDSAMYLCASSLFVGSLNEQFFGPGTRLTVL.

This sequence joins TRBV20-1 and TRBJ1-1; D not resolved. The CDR3 extends over 16 amino acids. CDR1 and CDR2 (germline): DFQATT, SNEGSKA (reference sequence). The ends were cut back, 2 bases at V and 7 bases at J, with 23 bases in the middle. Here the CDR3 reads CSARTYENGWMGEAFF. The CDR3 DNA reads TGCAGTGCTAGAACATACGAAAATGGTTGGATGGGTGAAGCTTTCTTT.

This clonotype was detected a few times. The J gene is TRBJ1-1, the V gene TRBV29-1; maybe TRBD1 (5 bases). Per the germline V gene, CDR1 is SQVTM and CDR2 is ANQGSEA. This CDR3 is built from 12 residues. Trimming stripped 8 bases from V and 0 bases from J, with 10 bases between. The CDR3 loop reads CSLEDMNTEAFF. CDR3 bases: TGCAGCTTAGAGGACATGAACACTGAAGCTTTCTTT.

This clonotype has only a few counts. V and J are TRBV29-1 and TRBJ2-1, with D unclear. Trimming removed 5 bases at V and 6 bases at J, with 8 bases between. This CDR3 region has 11 residues. Germline assignment: CDR1 SQVTM and CDR2 ANQGSEA. CDR3 in amino acids: CSVLVGNEQFF. CDR3 sequence (DNA): TGCAGCGTTCTGGTTGGCAATGAGCAGTTCTTC.

The gene calls are TRBV9 and TRBJ2-7; TRBD1 or TRBD2 may be the D gene (5 bases each). CDR3 size: 14 residues. V lost 3 bases to trimming and J lost 2 bases, with 12 bases between them. Germline CDR1 SGDLS, CDR2 YYNGEE. The chain's CDR3 is CASSAQGRTYEQYF. CDR3 bases: TGTGCCAGCAGCGCGCAGGGACGAACCTACGAGCAGTACTTC.

The CDR3, as DNA: TGTGCCAGCAGTTTACTCGCTAGCGGGATCTACGAGCAGTACTTC. Protein sequence: CASSLLASGIYEQYF. The genes are TRBV27 and TRBJ2-7; 9 positions match TRBD2. J gave up 3 bases and V 2 bases, and 5 bases lay outside the gene matches. CDR3 length: 15 residues. CDR1 is MNHEY, CDR2 SMNVEV, per germline (reference sequence).

This clonotype was detected a few times. The rearrangement joins TRBV25-1 to TRBJ2-7, with TRBD2 as a possible D gene (5 bases). The CDR3 covers 15 residues. Germline loops: CDR1 MGHDK, CDR2 SYGVNS. Deletions cut 0 bases from V and 2 bases from J, with 11 bases between. In DNA form, the CDR3 reads TGTGCCAGCAGTGAATACAACAGCGGTCCCTACGAGCAGTACTTC. Protein sequence: CASSEYNSGPYEQYF.

This clonotype was seen just once. The chain has TRBV6-1 and TRBJ1-5; D ambiguous. CDR1 and CDR2 (germline): MNHNS, SASEGT. The V end was cut by 7 bases, the J end by 0 bases, with 16 bases between. The CDR3 is made up of 16 amino acids. The CDR3 bases are TGTGCCAGCACATTTAGCCCGGGAGTTAGCAATCAGCCCCAGCATTTT. Amino acid sequence: CASTFSPGVSNQPQHF.

This chain links TRBV4-1 with TRBJ2-3, with D uncertain. CDR1 is MGHRA and CDR2 is YSYEKL in the germline V gene. V was shortened by 1 base and J by 4 bases, with 9 bases between the two germline ends. This CDR3 is built from 14 residues. CDR3 loop: CASSQARLADTQYF. Written as DNA, the CDR3 is TGCGCCAGCAGCCAAGCGAGGCTCGCAGATACGCAGTATTTT.